This entry describes one TCR beta chain. This specimen belongs to a study of blood T cell repertoires in COVID-19. V dropped 7 bases and J dropped 5 bases, with 14 bases sitting between them. CDR1 is MNHEY, CDR2 SVGAGI, per germline. The CDR3 has 13 amino acids. Original processing notes: Reference gene primer amplification gave nucleated cell count estimates. Sequencing was performed with immunoSEQ multiplex PCR; in TCRdb, only in-frame clones are kept and a portion is missing. Clone size and V and J calls were adopted from that table, with D and trimming inferred from the DNA. This table has fewer than 350,000 clones, approximately 81% appearing once.

The sample taken for sequencing was peripheral blood. The chain combines TRBV6-5 with TRBJ1-2; D is unresolved. This sequence originates from a woman aged 60 to 75 with active or convalescent COVID-19. In nucleotides, the CDR3 is TGTGCCAGCACTTCACGGGAGAGGTATGGCTACACCTTC. Its protein is CASTSRERYGYTF.